Sequencing of this T cell receptor (beta chain) was carried out in a study of post-analysis software for immune sequencing data. Background on the study: Relapsing-remitting, secondary progressive and progressive-relapsing forms of multiple sclerosis all featured among disease courses.

With regard to this clonotype: Its antigen is currently unknown.

Libraries were made from TCR beta cDNA, and they carried unique molecular identifiers. MiXCR, applied by TCRdb to the PCR reads, yields one record per CDR3 protein. The repertoire includes hundreds of thousands of distinct CDR3 sequences, 59% of them detected once, and over 9% sits in the top ten. Broader study findings: Normalized Chao1 diversity in multiple sclerosis patients fell significantly below that of controls.

Sequenced sample: blood. This TCR was sampled from a girl aged 2 to 9 with multiple sclerosis.

In nucleotides, the CDR3 is TGCAGTGCTACCCTAGCGGGAGGGGGCACAGATACGCAGTATTTT. This translates into CSATLAGGGTDTQYF. The gene calls are TRBV20-1 and TRBJ2-3; 12 bases line up with TRBD2. CDR1 is DFQATT, CDR2 SNEGSKA, per germline (reference sequence). V was clipped by 4 bases and J by 1 base; unmatched bases: 3. There are 15 residues in the CDR3.